What follows describes a single T cell receptor (beta chain). The antigen it binds to is not known. No quality values exist for individual bases; no much larger clone is one base distant. RNA was extracted with the RNeasy kit and about 0.5 to 1 ug was reverse transcribed using random hexamers. The immunoSEQ multiplex PCR assay, which covers 54 Vbeta and 13 Jbeta segments, was used to amplify TCR beta CDR3 regions. PCR amplification bias was corrected by using a synthetic template baseline for primer optimization and computational correction. Per the authors' processing: Reads were annotated to V, D and J genes per IMGT and analyzed with immunoSEQ Analyzer, keeping only productive sequences. To calculate clonality, Shannon entropy was normalized by log2 of the number of productive unique sequences and then subtracted from one. For each patient and control, public and private clones were evaluated within the 100 most prevalent clones. Clones were defined as Susac-specific if absent from the healthy and MS cohorts, from under 1,200 published viral clones and from other ImmuneACCESS disease sequences. TCRdb reworked the public reads: Q25 trimming with fastp, MiXCR clone assembly, productive beta chains retained. Rows merge per CDR3 protein into single entries with the most common DNA and genes. None of the V and J calls come from the authors' own analysis; TCRdb made them. The sample data list about 210,000 distinct CDR3 sequences, and approximately 94% of these were observed just once. The ten top clones hold under 0.2% of the sample.

Peripheral blood CD8+ and CD4+ T cells from healthy donors, Susac syndrome patients and multiple sclerosis patients were profiled using high-throughput TCR beta sequencing. The Susac syndrome patients fulfilled recently defined diagnostic criteria for either definite or probable disease. CD8+ TEMRA cells were enriched by FACS, while bulk CD8+ and CD4+ T cells were purified by magnetic negative isolation. Blood was collected in EDTA tubes and processed within 24 hours, with PBMCs isolated through density gradient centrifugation. PBMCs destined for TCR sequencing were cryopreserved in liquid nitrogen and later thawed in a 37 °C water bath. The sorted or isolated CD4+, CD8+ and CD8+ TEMRA cells had a purity of 90% or higher. The sample belongs to a study of CD8 T cells in Susac syndrome (dated by TCRdb to between 2017 and 2020). Regarding the research as a whole: Of the Susac syndrome patients who were sequenced, eight were in clinical remission while more than five had clinically active disease. Whether CD8+ T cell activation and differentiation in Susac syndrome was antigen driven was tested using repertoire sequencing. At the time of blood withdrawal, Susac syndrome patients were either therapy-naive, taking corticosteroids (with some also receiving IVIg), or on IVIg alone. Study-wide findings and limitations: No clonal expansion was detected in the CD4+ T cell repertoire of Susac syndrome patients. The number of individuals in the TCR sequencing and HLA analysis was acknowledged as relatively small.

Reading from cysteine to phenylalanine, the CDR3 counts 14 amino acids. The kept DNA is CDR3 alone, 42 bases in frame from the first base. V is shortened by 7 bases, J by 7 bases, and the region joining them spans 20 bases. Recombination linked TRBV12-3 or TRBV12-4 to TRBJ2-7, with the D call tentatively TRBD1 or TRBD2, each fitting 5 bases. Sequenced material: CD4+ T cells from PBMCs. This clonotype was sampled from a human donor with Susac syndrome. The CDR3 protein sequence reads: CASTVGVTSREQYF. Here is the DNA: TGTGCCAGCACCGTGGGGGTGACTTCGAGGGAGCAGTACTTC.